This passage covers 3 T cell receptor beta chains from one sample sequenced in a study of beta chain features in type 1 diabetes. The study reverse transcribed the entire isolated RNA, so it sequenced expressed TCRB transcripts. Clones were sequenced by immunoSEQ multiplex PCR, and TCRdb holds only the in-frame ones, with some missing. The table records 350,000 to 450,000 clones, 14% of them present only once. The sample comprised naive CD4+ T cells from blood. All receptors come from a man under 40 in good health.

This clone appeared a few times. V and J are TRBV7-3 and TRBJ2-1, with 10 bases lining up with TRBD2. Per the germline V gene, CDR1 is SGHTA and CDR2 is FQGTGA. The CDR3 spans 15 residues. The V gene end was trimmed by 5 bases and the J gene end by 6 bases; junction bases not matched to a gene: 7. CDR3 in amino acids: CASSQRPSGSNEQFF. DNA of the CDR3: TGTGCCAGCAGCCAAAGGCCTAGCGGGAGCAATGAGCAGTTCTTC.

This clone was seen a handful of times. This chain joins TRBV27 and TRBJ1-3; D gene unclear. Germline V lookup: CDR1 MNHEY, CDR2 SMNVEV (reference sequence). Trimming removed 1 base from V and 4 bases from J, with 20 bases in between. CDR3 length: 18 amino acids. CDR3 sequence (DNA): TGTGCCAGCAGTTTATTTGATCCGGGAGCCTCGGGAGGAAACACCATATATTTT. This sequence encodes CASSLFDPGASGGNTIYF.

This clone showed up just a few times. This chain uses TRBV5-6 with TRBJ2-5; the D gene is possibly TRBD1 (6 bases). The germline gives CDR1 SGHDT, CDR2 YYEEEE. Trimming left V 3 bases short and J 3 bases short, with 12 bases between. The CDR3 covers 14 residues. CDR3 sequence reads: CASSSGHHKETQYF. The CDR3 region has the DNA TGTGCCAGCAGCTCGGGACATCACAAAGAGACCCAGTACTTC.